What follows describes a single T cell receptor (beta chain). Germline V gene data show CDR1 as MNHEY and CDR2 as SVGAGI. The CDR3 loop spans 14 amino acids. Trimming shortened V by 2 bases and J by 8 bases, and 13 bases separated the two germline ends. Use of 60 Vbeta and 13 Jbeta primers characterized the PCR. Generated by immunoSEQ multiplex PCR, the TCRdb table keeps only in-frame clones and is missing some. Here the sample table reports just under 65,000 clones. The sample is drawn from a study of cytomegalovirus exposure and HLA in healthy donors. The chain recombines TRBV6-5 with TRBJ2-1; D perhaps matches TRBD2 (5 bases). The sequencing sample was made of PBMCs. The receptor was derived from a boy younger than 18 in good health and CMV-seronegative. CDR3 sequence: CASSYTTSYHEQFF. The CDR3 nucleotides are TGTGCCAGCAGTTACACCACTAGTTACCATGAGCAGTTCTTC.